This T cell receptor (beta chain) emerged from a study of glioma-infiltrating T cells. Whole-study results and caveats: CDR3 overlap between tissue and blood was very small. Non-neoplastic patients had below-expected tissue-blood divergence, while all gliomas exceeded expectation.

Using RNA template, CDR3s of TCR alpha and beta were amplified with iRepertoire arm-PCR. One-step reverse transcription and amplification started from about 100-400 ng of tissue mRNA or PBMC total RNA. TCRdb itself ran the multiplex PCR reads through MiXCR, one entry per CDR3 protein. The sample shows tens of thousands of distinct CDR3 sequences, about 23% of them seen only once. CDR1 and CDR2 from the germline V gene are SGHNT and YENEEA. This CDR3 spans 15 amino acids. V was clipped by 5 bases and J by 9 bases; unmatched bases: 7. This clonotype was seen at least ten times. Its target is unknown. This chain links TRBV11-3 with TRBJ2-1; 13 bases fit TRBD2. The TCR originated in a human donor with low-grade glioma or glioblastoma, undergoing nonglioma brain surgery, or in good health (not recorded which). The specimen was glioma tissue, nonneoplastic brain tissue, or PBMCs (not recorded which). Here the CDR3 reads CASSPRTSGSGEQFF. In nucleotides, the CDR3 is TGTGCCAGCAGCCCCCGGACTAGCGGGAGCGGTGAGCAGTTCTTC. Combining the CDR3 with reference TRBV11-3 and TRBJ2-1 gives the whole variable domain EAGVVQSPRYKIIEKKQPVAFWCNPISGHNTLYWYLQNLGQGPELLIRYENEEAVDDSQLPKDRFSAERLKGVDSTLKIQPAELGDSAVYLCASSPRTSGSGEQFFGPGTRLTVL.